This T cell receptor (beta chain) is drawn from a study of cytomegalovirus exposure and HLA in healthy donors. Study outcomes and limitations: Accounts indicate the classifier identified cytomegalovirus status with strong specificity and sensitivity. Across donors, most TCRs were seen rarely, yet some public ones were widespread.

Assay: immunoSEQ multiplex PCR; the TCRdb copy retains only in-frame clones and omits some. The data show roughly 100,000 clones, 85% to 95% seen once. With regard to this clone: Antigen unknown.

Sequencing input: PBMCs. The TCR originated in a woman under 30 in good health and CMV-seronegative.

The chain's CDR3 is CASSSGGVAGELFF. CDR3 nucleotides: TGTGCCAGCAGTAGCGGGGGAGTTGCCGGGGAGCTGTTTTTT. The chain employs TRBV6-5 and TRBJ2-2, with 8 positions matching TRBD2. In germline, CDR1 is MNHEY, CDR2 SVGAGI. V lost 5 bases, J lost 6 bases, and 5 bases stayed unmatched. The CDR3 sequence is 14 residues long.